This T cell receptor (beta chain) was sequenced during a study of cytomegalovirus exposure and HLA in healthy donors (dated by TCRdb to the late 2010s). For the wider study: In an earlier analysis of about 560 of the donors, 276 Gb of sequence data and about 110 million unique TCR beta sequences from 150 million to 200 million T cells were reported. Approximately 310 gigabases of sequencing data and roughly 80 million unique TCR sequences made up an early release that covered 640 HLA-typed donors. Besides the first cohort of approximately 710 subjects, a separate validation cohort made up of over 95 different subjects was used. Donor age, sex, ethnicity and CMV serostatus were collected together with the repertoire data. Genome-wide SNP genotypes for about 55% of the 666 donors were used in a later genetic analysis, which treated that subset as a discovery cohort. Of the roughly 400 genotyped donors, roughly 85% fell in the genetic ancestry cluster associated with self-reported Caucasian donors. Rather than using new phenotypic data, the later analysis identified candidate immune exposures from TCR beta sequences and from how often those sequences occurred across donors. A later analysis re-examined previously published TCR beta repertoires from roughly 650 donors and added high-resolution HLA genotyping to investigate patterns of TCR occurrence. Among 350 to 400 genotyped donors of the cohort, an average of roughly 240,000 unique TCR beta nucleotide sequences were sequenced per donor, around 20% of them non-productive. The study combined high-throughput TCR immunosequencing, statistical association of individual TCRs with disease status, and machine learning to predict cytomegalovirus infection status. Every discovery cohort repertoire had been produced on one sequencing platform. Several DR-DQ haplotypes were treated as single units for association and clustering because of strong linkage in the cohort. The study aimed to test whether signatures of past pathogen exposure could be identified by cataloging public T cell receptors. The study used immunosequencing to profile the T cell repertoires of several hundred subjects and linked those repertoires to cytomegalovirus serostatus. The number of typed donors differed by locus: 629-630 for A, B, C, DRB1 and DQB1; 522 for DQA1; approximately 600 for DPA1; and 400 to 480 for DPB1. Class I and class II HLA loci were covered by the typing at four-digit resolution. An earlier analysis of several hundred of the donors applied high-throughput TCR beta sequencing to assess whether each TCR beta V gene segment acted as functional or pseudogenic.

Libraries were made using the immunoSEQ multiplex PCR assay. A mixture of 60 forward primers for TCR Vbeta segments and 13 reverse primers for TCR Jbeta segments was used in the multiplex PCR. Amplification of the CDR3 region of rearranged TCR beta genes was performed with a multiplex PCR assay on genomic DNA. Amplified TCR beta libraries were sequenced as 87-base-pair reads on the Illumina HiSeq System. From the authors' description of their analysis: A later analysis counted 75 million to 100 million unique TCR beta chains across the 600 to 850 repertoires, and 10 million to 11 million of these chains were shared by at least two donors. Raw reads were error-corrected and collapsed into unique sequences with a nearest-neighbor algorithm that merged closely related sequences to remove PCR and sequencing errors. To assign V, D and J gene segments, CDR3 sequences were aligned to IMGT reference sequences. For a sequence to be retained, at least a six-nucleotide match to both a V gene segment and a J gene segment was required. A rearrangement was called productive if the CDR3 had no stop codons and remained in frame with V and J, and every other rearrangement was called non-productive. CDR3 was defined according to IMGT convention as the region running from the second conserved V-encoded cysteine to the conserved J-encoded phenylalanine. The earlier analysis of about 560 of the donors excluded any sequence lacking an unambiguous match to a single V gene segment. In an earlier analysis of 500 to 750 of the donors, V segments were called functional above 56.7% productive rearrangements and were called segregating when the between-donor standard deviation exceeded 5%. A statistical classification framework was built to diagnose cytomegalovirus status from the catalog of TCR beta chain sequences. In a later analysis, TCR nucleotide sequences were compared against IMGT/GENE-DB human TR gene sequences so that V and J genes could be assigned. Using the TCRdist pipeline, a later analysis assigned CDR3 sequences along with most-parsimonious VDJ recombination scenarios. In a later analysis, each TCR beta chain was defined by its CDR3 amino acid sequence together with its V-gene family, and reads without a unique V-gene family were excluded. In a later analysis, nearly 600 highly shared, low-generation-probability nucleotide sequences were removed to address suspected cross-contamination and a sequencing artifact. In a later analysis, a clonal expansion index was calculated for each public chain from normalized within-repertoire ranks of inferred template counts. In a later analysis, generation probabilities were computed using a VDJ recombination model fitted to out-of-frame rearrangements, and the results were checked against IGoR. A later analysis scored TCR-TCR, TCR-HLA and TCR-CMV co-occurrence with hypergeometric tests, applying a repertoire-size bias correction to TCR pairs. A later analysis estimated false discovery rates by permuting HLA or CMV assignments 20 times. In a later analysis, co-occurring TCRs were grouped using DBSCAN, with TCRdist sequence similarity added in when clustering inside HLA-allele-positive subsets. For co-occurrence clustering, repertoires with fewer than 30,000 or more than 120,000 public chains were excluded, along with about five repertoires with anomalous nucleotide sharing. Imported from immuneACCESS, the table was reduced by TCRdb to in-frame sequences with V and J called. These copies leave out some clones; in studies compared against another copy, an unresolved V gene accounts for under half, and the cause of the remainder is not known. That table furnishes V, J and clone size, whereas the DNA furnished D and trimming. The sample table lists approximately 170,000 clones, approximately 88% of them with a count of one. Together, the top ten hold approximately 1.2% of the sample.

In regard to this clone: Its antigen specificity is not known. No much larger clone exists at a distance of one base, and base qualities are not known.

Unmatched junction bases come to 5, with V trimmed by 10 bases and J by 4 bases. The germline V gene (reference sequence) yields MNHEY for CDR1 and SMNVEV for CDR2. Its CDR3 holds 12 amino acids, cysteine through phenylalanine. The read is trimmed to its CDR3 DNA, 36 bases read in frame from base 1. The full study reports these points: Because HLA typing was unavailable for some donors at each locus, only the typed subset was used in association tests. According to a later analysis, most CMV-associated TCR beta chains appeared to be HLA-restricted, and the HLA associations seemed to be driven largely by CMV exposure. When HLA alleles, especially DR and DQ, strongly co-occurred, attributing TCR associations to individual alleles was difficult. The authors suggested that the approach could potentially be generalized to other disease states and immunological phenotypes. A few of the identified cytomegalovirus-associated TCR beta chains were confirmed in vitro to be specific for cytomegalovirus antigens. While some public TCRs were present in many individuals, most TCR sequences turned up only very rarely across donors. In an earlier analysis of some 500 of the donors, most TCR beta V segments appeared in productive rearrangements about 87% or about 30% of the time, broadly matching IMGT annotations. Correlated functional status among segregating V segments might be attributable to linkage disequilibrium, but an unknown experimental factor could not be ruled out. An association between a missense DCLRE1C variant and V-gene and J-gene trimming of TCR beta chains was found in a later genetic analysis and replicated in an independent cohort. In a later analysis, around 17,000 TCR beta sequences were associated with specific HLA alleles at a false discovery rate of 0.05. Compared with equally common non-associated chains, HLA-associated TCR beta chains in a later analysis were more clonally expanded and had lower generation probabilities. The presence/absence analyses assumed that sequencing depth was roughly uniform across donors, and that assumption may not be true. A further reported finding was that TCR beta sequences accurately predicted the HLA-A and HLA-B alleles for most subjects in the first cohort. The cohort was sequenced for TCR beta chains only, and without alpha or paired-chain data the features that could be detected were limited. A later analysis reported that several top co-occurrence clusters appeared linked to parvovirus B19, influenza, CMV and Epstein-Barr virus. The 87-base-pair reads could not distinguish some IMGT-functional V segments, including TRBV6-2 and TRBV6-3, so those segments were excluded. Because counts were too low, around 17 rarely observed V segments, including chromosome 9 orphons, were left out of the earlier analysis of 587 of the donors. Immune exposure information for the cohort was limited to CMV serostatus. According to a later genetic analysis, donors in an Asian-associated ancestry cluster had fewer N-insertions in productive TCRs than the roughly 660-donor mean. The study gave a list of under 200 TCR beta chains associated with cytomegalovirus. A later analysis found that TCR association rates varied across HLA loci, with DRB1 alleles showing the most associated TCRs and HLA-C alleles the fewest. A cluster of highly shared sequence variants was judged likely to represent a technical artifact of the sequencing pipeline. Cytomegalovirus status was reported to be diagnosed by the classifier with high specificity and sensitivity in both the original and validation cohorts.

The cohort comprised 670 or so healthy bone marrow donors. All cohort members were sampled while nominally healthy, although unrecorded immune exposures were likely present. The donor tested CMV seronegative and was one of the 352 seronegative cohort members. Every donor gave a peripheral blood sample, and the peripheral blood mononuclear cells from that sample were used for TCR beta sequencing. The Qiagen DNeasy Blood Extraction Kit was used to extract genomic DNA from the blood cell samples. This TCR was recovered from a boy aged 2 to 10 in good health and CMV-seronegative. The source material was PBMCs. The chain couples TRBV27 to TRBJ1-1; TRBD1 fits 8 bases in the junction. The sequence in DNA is TGTGCCACCCAAACAGGGGGCACTGAAGCTTTCTTT. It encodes CATQTGGTEAFF.